The clone carrying this T cell receptor (beta chain) occurred once. The target antigen is unknown. V lost 6 bases and J 0 bases, leaving 9 bases between the germline ends. The CDR3 has 15 amino acids. Germline V gives CDR1 KGHSH, CDR2 LQKENI. This sample is part of a study of graft-versus-host responses after intestinal transplantation. The wider study: Tacrolimus plus steroids were given to all recipients for roughly three years, preceded by anti-thymocyte globulin induction.

Study results and limitations: An association linked early post-transplant HvG declines with peak circulating GvH clone levels.

The table came from immunoSEQ multiplex PCR; TCRdb's copy has only in-frame clones and leaves some out. The sample lists more than 65,000 clones; over 75% were seen once. The gene calls are TRBV18 and TRBJ2-6; D call uncertain. The receptor comes from a human donor who was the organ donor for an intestinal transplant. Material: unstimulated CD4+ T cells sorted from spleen or lymph node cells, obtained before transplant. The CDR3 DNA is TGTGCCAGCTCTCCGCACAGCTCTGGGGCCAACGTCCTGACTTTC. Its translation: CASSPHSSGANVLTF.